The present TCR beta chain was sequenced within a study of blood T cell repertoires in COVID-19. Study overall: Samples of COVID-19 (acute and convalescent) were obtained from the United States, Italy and Spain. PBMCs, B-cell-depleted T cells, or T cells were the source of the cDNA or gDNA that made up the material.

In the study's own analysis: Using reference gene primer amplification, nucleated cell counts were estimated. Here immunoSEQ multiplex PCR was the method, and the copy in TCRdb shows in-frame clones only, minus some. V and J calls and clone size follow that table, whereas D and trimming were derived from the DNA. The profile shows roughly 99,000 clones, roughly 80% of them singletons. The germline V gene encodes CDR1 KGHSH and CDR2 LQKENI. The CDR3 spans 14 residues. V shed 6 bases and J 3 bases; nucleotides not matched to a gene: 6. The V call is TRBV18, the J call TRBJ1-2, with 8 nucleotides matching TRBD1. Sequencing used peripheral blood. The receptor comes from an elderly woman with acute or convalescent COVID-19. For the CDR3, the DNA is TGTGCCAGCTCGCAGGGGGCAGGAGACTATGGCTACACCTTC. Its translation is CASSQGAGDYGYTF. Full variable domain (remainder filled in from reference TRBV18 and TRBJ1-2): NAGVMQNPRHLVRRRGQEARLRCSPMKGHSHVYWYRQLPEEGLKFMVYLQKENIIDESGMPKERFSAEFPKEGPSILRIQQVVRGDSAAYFCASSQGAGDYGYTFGSGTRLTVV.